At least ten counts were recorded for the clone carrying this T cell receptor beta chain. No patient had received any treatment before thyroid surgery. The data are from a study of metastatic and nonmetastatic thyroid tumors. TCRdb re-processed the PCR reads through MiXCR. The sample has about 16,000 clones, around 13% seen once. Sequencing was carried out using blood. This clonotype originated in a female donor with papillary thyroid cancer or a benign thyroid nodule (not recorded which). Some clones in this sample may be carry-over from other donors' samples.

As DNA, the CDR3 is TGTGCCAGCAGCCACAGTAACGGGCGGGCGAACACTGAAGCTTTCTTT. Protein product: CASSHSNGRANTEAFF. The V call is TRBV6-1, the J call TRBJ1-1; D remains unclear. The germline V gene encodes CDR1 MNHNS and CDR2 SASEGT. The CDR3 consists of 16 residues. V was trimmed by 6 bases and J by 1 base, leaving 18 bases between them.